The 13 T cell receptor beta chains in this list originate from one sample, sequenced in a study of CD8 T cells in ankylosing spondylitis. Study-wide points: One TCR beta motif, made up of roughly eight highly homologous variants, appeared characteristic of ankylosing spondylitis blood.

These receptors are not linked to any known antigen. TCRdb reanalysed the 5' RACE reads using MiXCR and keeps one entry per CDR3 protein. The sample has about 480,000 distinct CDR3 sequences; roughly 17% are singletons. Sequencing used blood, either unsorted or a sorted T cell fraction (not recorded which). All receptors derive from a male donor with ankylosing spondylitis.

This clonotype was counted many times. The chain carries TRBV20-1 and TRBJ2-7; D unclear. The CDR3 loop spans 12 amino acids. Trimming cost V 4 bases and J 3 bases, with 10 bases left between them. Germline CDR1 reads DFQATT; CDR2 reads SNEGSKA (reference sequence). In DNA form, the CDR3 reads TGCAGTGCTACCGGGCCGGGCTACGAGCAGTACTTC. Residues: CSATGPGYEQYF.

The chain combines TRBV10-3 with TRBJ1-1; D call uncertain. CDR1 ENHRY and CDR2 SYGVKD come from the germline V gene. Trimming left V 8 bases short and J 5 bases short, with 15 bases between. CDR3 length equals 13 residues. The CDR3 region is CAIQRDGGTEAFF. CDR3 coding DNA: TGTGCCATCCAAAGGGATGGAGGGACTGAAGCTTTCTTT.

This clonotype appeared a few times. V usage is TRBV6-1 and J usage is TRBJ1-1; the match to TRBD1 covers 9 bases. The CDR3 is made up of 17 amino acids. The J segment lost 0 bases and the V segment lost 6 bases, leaving 11 bases of the junction unmatched. The germline V gene has CDR1 MNHNS and CDR2 SASEGT. The CDR3 loop reads CASRGGTGNFMNTEAFF. CDR3 coding DNA: TGTGCCAGCAGGGGGGGGACAGGGAACTTTATGAACACTGAAGCTTTCTTT.

There are many counts of this clonotype. The chain is built from TRBV29-1 and TRBJ2-7; D is possibly TRBD1 or TRBD2 (5 bases each). Between the trimmed V and J ends, which lost 3 bases and 0 bases, there was a span of 9 bases. The CDR3 covers 13 residues. Germline assignment: CDR1 SQVTM and CDR2 ANQGSEA. The CDR3 here is CSVDAGTSYEQYF. The CDR3 coding sequence is TGCAGCGTTGACGCAGGGACCTCCTACGAGCAGTACTTC.

The V and J genes are TRBV12-3 or TRBV12-4 and TRBJ1-2, with no clear D. The ends were cut back, 5 bases at V and 10 bases at J, with 17 bases in the middle. The CDR3 spans 13 residues. The CDR3 DNA reads as TGTGCCAGCAGTACCCCCCGGAGATTGGTCTACACCTTC. Translation gives CASSTPRRLVYTF.

The chain links TRBV6-1 to TRBJ2-7; maybe TRBD2 (6 bases). V was trimmed by 6 bases and J by 2 bases, leaving 14 bases between them. Germline loops: CDR1 MNHNS, CDR2 SASEGT. This CDR3 is built from 14 residues. CDR3 bases: TGTGCCAGCAGGCCTTGGGGGGAGGCCTACGAGCAGTACTTC. This encodes CASRPWGEAYEQYF.

The CDR3 DNA reads TGTGCCAGCAGCTTGGTAAGACTAGCCAAAAACATTCAGTACTTC. This encodes CASSLVRLAKNIQYF. The chain combines TRBV5-6 with TRBJ2-4; D not certain. The germline V and J ends were trimmed by 0 bases and 0 bases, with 7 bases remaining between them. The germline gives CDR1 SGHDT, CDR2 YYEEEE. CDR3 length: 15 residues.

At least ten counts were recorded for this clonotype. The CDR3 loop is CASSYSKEGNYGYTF. The DNA for the CDR3 is TGTGCCAGCAGTTACTCGAAGGAGGGGAACTATGGCTACACCTTC. The V gene is TRBV6-5, the J gene TRBJ1-2; D is possibly TRBD1 (5 bases). CDR3 length: 15 residues. CDR1 is MNHEY, CDR2 SVGAGI, per germline. Trimming pared 0 bases from V and 2 bases from J, leaving 10 bases between.

This chain uses TRBV19 with TRBJ2-5; D might be TRBD1 or TRBD2, each matching 5 bases. The CDR3 is 18 amino acids. V was clipped by 2 bases and J by 5 bases, with 24 bases between them. Germline V gives CDR1 LNHDA, CDR2 SQIVND (reference sequence). This chain's CDR3 is CASSITSSGAGLRETQYF. For the CDR3, the DNA is TGTGCCAGTAGTATAACTTCGTCCGGGGCAGGTTTGCGGGAGACCCAGTACTTC.

This clonotype has just a few counts. This chain uses TRBV5-6 with TRBJ2-2; D gene uncertain. Per germline, CDR1 SGHDT and CDR2 YYEEEE. Deletions cut 6 bases from V and 1 base from J, with 16 bases between. The length of the CDR3 is 16 residues. The DNA of the CDR3 is TGTGCCAGCACCTTCCGAAGGTACGAGAACACCGGGGAGCTGTTTTTT. Translation: CASTFRRYENTGELFF.

This clonotype showed up just a few times. Here the CDR3 DNA reads TGTGCCAGCAGCACCGAGCAACGGACTAGCGGGAGCGGGAGGAATGAGCAGTTCTTC. Residues: CASSTEQRTSGSGRNEQFF. This chain connects TRBV11-1 to TRBJ2-1, with TRBD2 matching over 13 bases. The CDR3 length is 19 residues. With 5 bases clipped from V and 7 bases from J, the junction kept 17 bases outside the gene matches. Germline CDR1 reads SGHAT; CDR2 reads FQDESV (reference sequence).

This clonotype occurred a few times. The V and J genes are TRBV9 and TRBJ1-1; 8 nucleotides agree with TRBD1. Germline CDR1 SGDLS, CDR2 YYNGEE. The CDR3 covers 15 residues. Trimming cost V 1 base and J 2 bases; bases outside gene matches: 4. CDR3 protein: CASSVPTGGNTEAFF. The CDR3 region has the DNA TGTGCCAGCAGCGTACCCACAGGGGGAAACACTGAAGCTTTCTTT.

This clonotype was seen only a few times. The CDR3 coding sequence is TGTGCCAGCAGCCAACAGGGGTCCGGGGCCAACGTCCTGACTTTC. Protein: CASSQQGSGANVLTF. The V call is TRBV6-1, the J call TRBJ2-6; TRBD1 matches 7 bases. With V trimmed by 6 bases and J by 4 bases, 6 bases remained unmatched. The CDR3 runs to 15 residues. Germline values: CDR1 MNHNS, CDR2 SASEGT.